This T cell receptor (beta chain) was sequenced during a study of cytomegalovirus exposure and HLA in healthy donors. Study findings and constraints: Later analysis identified several of the most significant clusters that appeared linked to common viral pathogens. At a 0.05 false discovery rate, a later analysis found some 18,000 TCR beta sequences to be associated with HLA alleles.

This CDR3 is built from 13 residues. V was shortened by 0 bases and J by 7 bases, with 9 bases between the two germline ends. Germline CDR1 reads MNHNY; CDR2 reads SVGAGI (reference sequence). A multiplex PCR was run with 60 Vbeta primers and 13 Jbeta primers. Authors' methods: A later analysis counted some 87 million unique TCR beta chains, around 10 million shared. Measured with immunoSEQ multiplex PCR; TCRdb has only the in-frame clones, and not every one. V and J calls plus clone size are reproduced from that table; the DNA served to infer D and trimming. The table includes about 140,000 clones, around four fifths detected once. This clone has a handful of counts. Its antigen is unknown.

The chain is built from TRBV6-6 and TRBJ1-1; D is undetermined. This clonotype originated in a man aged 25-45 years in good health and CMV-seropositive. The specimen was PBMCs. The CDR3 is CASSYSSGSEAFF. In nucleotides, the CDR3 is TGTGCCAGCAGTTACTCGTCGGGGAGTGAAGCTTTCTTT.